The sequence of this TCR beta chain was determined in a study of blood T cell repertoires in COVID-19. This CDR3 comprises 13 residues. Looked up from germline, CDR1 is LNHDA and CDR2 is SQIVND (reference sequence). Trimming pared 4 bases from V and 6 bases from J, leaving 10 bases between. Clones were read by immunoSEQ multiplex PCR, and TCRdb kept only the in-frame ones, dropping some. Among 80,000 to 95,000 clones listed, 81% were seen once. The chain has TRBV19 and TRBJ1-5; weak D call: TRBD1 (6 bases). The sequencing sample was made of peripheral blood. This receptor was obtained from a man aged 80 or over with acute or convalescent COVID-19. The CDR3 DNA is TGTGCCAGTAGTAAGGGGGGGCCTCAGCCCCAGCATTTT. This gives the protein CASSKGGPQPQHF.